This T cell receptor beta chain is drawn from a study of T cells in Graves' hyperthyroidism and ophthalmopathy. Background on the study: Peripheral blood sampling occurred at initial diagnosis, before any treatment.

RNA transcripts gave rise to amplified TCR beta CDR3 regions. Carried out on the TCR CDR3, a first-round RT-PCR used the HTBI primer set. TCRdb re-analysed the multiplex PCR reads in MiXCR, keeping a single row per CDR3 protein. The repertoire includes 530,000 or so distinct CDR3 sequences, roughly a sixth of them detected once, and roughly 18% sits in the top ten. This CDR3 comprises 16 residues. Germline V gene data show CDR1 as SGHRS and CDR2 as YFSETQ. V gave up 1 base and J gave up 2 bases; unmatched junction bases: 6. Only a few counts were recorded for this clonotype. The target antigen is unknown. Whole-study results and caveats: Among thyroid clonotypes expanded above 0.001, most also appeared in blood.

The source of this sequence is a woman under 30 with Graves' ophthalmopathy. Sequenced sample: blood. The chain couples TRBV5-1 to TRBJ2-5; 9 bases are a match to TRBD2. CDR3: CASSLRAGGTQETQYF. The CDR3 DNA follows: TGCGCCAGCAGCTTGCGAGCGGGGGGCACACAAGAGACCCAGTACTTC.